The 9 T cell receptor beta chains in this list originate from one sample, sequenced in a study of control samples from healthy donors and cancer patients. Profiling relied on immunoSEQ multiplex PCR, and the TCRdb table lists in-frame clones only, not all of them. Of over 150,000 clones in the sample, around 96% were seen once. Sequenced material: blood. These receptors came from a woman aged 25 to 45 in good health.

Details on this clone: Given a much more abundant clone one base away, this may be a read error. The sample has other DNA sequences that encode this CDR3 too. The chain has TRBV28 and TRBJ1-1; D unresolved. The V end lost 1 base, the J end lost 1 base, and 4 bases lay between the germline ends. Germline CDR1 is MDHEN and CDR2 is SYDVKM. The CDR3 is made up of 13 amino acids. The CDR3 nucleotides are TGTGCCAGCAGTTTATCAGGGAACACTGAAGCTTTCTTT. Translating gives CASSLSGNTEAFF.

V and J are TRBV18 and TRBJ1-1; D ambiguous. There are 14 residues in the CDR3. V was clipped by 6 bases and J by 1 base, with 12 bases between them. Germline assignment: CDR1 KGHSH and CDR2 LQKENI. CDR3 nucleotide sequence: TGTGCCAGCTCCATAGGGAGAACGAACACTGAAGCTTTCTTT. It specifies CASSIGRTNTEAFF.

V is TRBV2 and J is TRBJ1-2; weak D call: TRBD1 (5 bases). V was shortened by 7 bases and J by 4 bases, with 13 bases between the two germline ends. Germline-derived CDR1 and CDR2 are SNHLY and FYNNEI. This CDR3 contains 13 residues. The CDR3 loop is CASKDSEIYGYTF. CDR3 bases: TGTGCCAGCAAAGACAGCGAGATCTATGGCTACACCTTC.

The CDR3 reads CASSAGLDSYYEQYF. CDR3 nucleotide sequence: TGTGCCAGCAGCGCCGGGCTCGATTCGTACTACGAGCAGTACTTC. V and J are TRBV5-4 and TRBJ2-7; unclear D gene. CDR3 length: 15 residues. CDR1 and CDR2 from the germline V gene are SGHNT and YYREEE (reference sequence). V lost 4 bases and J lost 3, with 17 bases in between.

The V gene is TRBV2, the J gene TRBJ1-1; D unresolved. Deletions cut 6 bases from V and 1 base from J, with 3 bases between. This CDR3 spans 11 amino acids. CDR1 is SNHLY, CDR2 FYNNEI, per germline. The DNA for the CDR3 is TGTGCCAGCAGGCAGAACACTGAAGCTTTCTTT. Translating it yields CASRQNTEAFF.

This sequence joins TRBV24-1 and TRBJ2-1; D assignment may be TRBD1 or TRBD2 (5 bases each). Looked up from germline, CDR1 is KGHDR and CDR2 is SFDVKD. CDR3 size: 11 residues. The germline V and J ends were trimmed by 12 bases and 9 bases, with 14 bases remaining between them. The CDR3 DNA reads as TGTGCCTCACGAGGGGTGGGTGAGCAGTTCTTC. The encoded protein is CASRGVGEQFF.

The V gene is TRBV5-1, the J gene TRBJ1-5; D may be TRBD1 (6 bases). There are 15 residues in the CDR3. Trimming pared 4 bases from V and 4 bases from J, leaving 15 bases between. Per germline, CDR1 SGHRS and CDR2 YFSETQ. In DNA form, the CDR3 reads TGCGCCAGCAGCACACAAGGGGGGCTTAATCAGCCCCAGCATTTT. Translating gives CASSTQGGLNQPQHF.

V gene TRBV6-5 combines with J gene TRBJ2-5; D is uncertain. In germline, CDR1 is MNHEY, CDR2 SVGAGI. The V end lost 7 bases, the J end lost 4 bases, and 13 bases lay between the germline ends. The CDR3 spans 13 residues. The CDR3 protein is CASTLSPRETQYF. CDR3 bases: TGTGCCAGCACCCTGTCCCCTCGAGAGACCCAGTACTTC.

The chain couples TRBV28 to TRBJ2-5; the D gene is possibly TRBD2 (6 bases). This CDR3 is 16 amino acids long. Germline loops: CDR1 MDHEN, CDR2 SYDVKM. Trimming took off 5 bases at V and 1 base at J, with 17 bases between the two ends. CDR3 bases: TGTGCCAGCAGTGAATCGCGGACTACCCTCCAAGAGACCCAGTACTTC. Its protein is CASSESRTTLQETQYF.